Listed below are T cell receptor beta chains from one sample, sequenced in a study of T cells after yellow fever vaccination. TCRdb used MiXCR to reprocess the 5' RACE reads, holding one entry per CDR3 protein. The sample includes around 330,000 distinct CDR3 sequences, around 3.6% of them seen just once. The sequencing used PBMCs, collected on the day of the yellow fever booster vaccination. These receptors all stem from a man between 18 and 29 years old who received the YFV17D yellow fever vaccine. The CDR3 runs from the conserved cysteine through the conserved F or W. Fields, in order: J gene, clone size, V gene, D gene, CDR3 DNA, CDR3 protein. The D gene is left open where the match is weak. Not all rows give a size; the values are once, few, many and, for expanded clones, a class.

J gene: TRBJ2-6
clone size: many
V gene: TRBV4-1
D gene: .
CDR3 DNA: TGCGCCAGCAGCCAAGGCAGGGGGGGCCTCTCTGGGGCCAACGTCCTGACTTTC
CDR3 protein: CASSQGRGGLSGANVLTF

J gene: TRBJ1-3
clone size: few
V gene: TRBV4-1
D gene: .
CDR3 DNA: TGCGCCAGCAGCCAAGAGAGGCCGATCTCTGGAAACACCATATATTTT
CDR3 protein: CASSQERPISGNTIYF

J gene: TRBJ2-7
clone size: many
V gene: TRBV18
D gene: .
CDR3 DNA: TGTGCCAGCTCGCCCCAGGGTACCATCATTTACGAGCAGTACTTC
CDR3 protein: CASSPQGTIIYEQYF

J gene: TRBJ1-1
clone size: .
V gene: TRBV7-2
D gene: TRBD1
CDR3 DNA: TGTGCCAGCAGCGGGCAGACAGGGTTGAGCACTGAAGCTTTCTTT
CDR3 protein: CASSGQTGLSTEAFF

J gene: TRBJ1-2
clone size: many
V gene: TRBV27
D gene: .
CDR3 DNA: TGTGCCAGCAGTTTACGGGGCAGGGTACAGGGTGTAGGCGGCTACACCTTC
CDR3 protein: CASSLRGRVQGVGGYTF

J gene: TRBJ1-6
clone size: many
V gene: TRBV4-3
D gene: TRBD1
CDR3 DNA: TGCGCCAGCAGCCAATTTACAGGGGATTCACCCCTCCACTTT
CDR3 protein: CASSQFTGDSPLHF

J gene: TRBJ1-2
clone size: .
V gene: TRBV7-9
D gene: .
CDR3 DNA: TGTGCCAGCAGCACCAGAACGGGGATCGATGGCTACACCTTC
CDR3 protein: CASSTRTGIDGYTF

J gene: TRBJ2-7
clone size: many
V gene: TRBV6-2/TRBV6-3
D gene: .
CDR3 DNA: TGTGCCAGCAGTTTTGGGCAGCCGAACGAGCAGTACTTC
CDR3 protein: CASSFGQPNEQYF

J gene: TRBJ1-2
clone size: many
V gene: TRBV20-1
D gene: .
CDR3 DNA: TGCAGTGCTAGGGCCGGGGACAACCTTGGATATGGCTACACCTTC
CDR3 protein: CSARAGDNLGYGYTF

J gene: TRBJ2-3
clone size: many
V gene: TRBV7-9
D gene: TRBD2
CDR3 DNA: TGTGCCAGCAGCTTAGTTTCTGGGACTAGGGGCCGGACGCAGTATTTT
CDR3 protein: CASSLVSGTRGRTQYF

J gene: TRBJ1-5
clone size: many
V gene: TRBV15
D gene: .
CDR3 DNA: TGTGCCACCAGCAGAGATTTGGGGGATGTCAGCAATCAGCCCCAGCATTTT
CDR3 protein: CATSRDLGDVSNQPQHF